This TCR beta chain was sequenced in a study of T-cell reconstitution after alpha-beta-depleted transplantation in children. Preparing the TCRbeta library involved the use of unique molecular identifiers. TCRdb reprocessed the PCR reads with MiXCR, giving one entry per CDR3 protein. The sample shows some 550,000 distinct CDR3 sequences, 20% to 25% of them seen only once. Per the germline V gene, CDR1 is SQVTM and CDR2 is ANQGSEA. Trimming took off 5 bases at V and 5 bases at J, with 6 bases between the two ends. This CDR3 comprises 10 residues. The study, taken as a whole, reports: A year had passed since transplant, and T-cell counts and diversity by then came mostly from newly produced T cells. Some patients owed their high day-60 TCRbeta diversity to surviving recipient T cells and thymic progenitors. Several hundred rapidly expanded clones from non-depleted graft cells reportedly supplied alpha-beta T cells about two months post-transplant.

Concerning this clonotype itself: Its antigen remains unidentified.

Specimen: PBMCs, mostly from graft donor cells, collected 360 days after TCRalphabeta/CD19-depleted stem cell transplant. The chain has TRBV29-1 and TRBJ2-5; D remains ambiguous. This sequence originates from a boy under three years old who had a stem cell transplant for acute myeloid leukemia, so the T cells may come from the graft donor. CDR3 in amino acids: CSVPLETQYF. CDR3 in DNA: TGCAGCGTTCCCCTGGAGACCCAGTACTTC.